The next 3 T cell receptor beta chains were all read from a single sample in a study of blood T cell repertoires in COVID-19. The data were produced by immunoSEQ multiplex PCR, yet TCRdb's version contains in-frame clones alone and is incomplete. Found here are some 150,000 clones, 70% to 90% of them singletons; the top ten hold 7% to 10%. Sequencing was done on a sample of peripheral blood. All receptors come from a woman aged 55-70 years with acute or convalescent COVID-19.

The chain is built from TRBV6-2 or TRBV6-3 and TRBJ2-7; D not resolved. V was clipped by 0 bases and J by 2 bases, with 5 bases between them. The germline CDR1 and CDR2 sequences are MNHEY and SVGEGT. The CDR3 loop spans 13 amino acids. The CDR3 here is CASSYSSTYEQYF. The CDR3 DNA sequence: TGTGCCAGCAGTTACTCCAGTACCTACGAGCAGTACTTC.

The J gene is TRBJ1-1, the V gene TRBV6-2 or TRBV6-3, with D tentatively TRBD1 (6 bases). Trimming shortened V by 0 bases and J by 6 bases, and 14 bases separated the two germline ends. CDR3 length equals 15 residues. In germline, CDR1 is MNHEY, CDR2 SVGEGT. DNA for the CDR3: TGTGCCAGCAGTTACTCACGTGTCAGGGGAGCTGAAGCTTTCTTT. This sequence encodes CASSYSRVRGAEAFF.

This clone was seen more than once but under ten times. V gene TRBV24-1 combines with J gene TRBJ2-3; 10 positions match TRBD1. Germline assignment: CDR1 KGHDR and CDR2 SFDVKD. There are 16 residues in the CDR3. The trim removed 0 bases at V and 1 base at J, leaving 0 bases unmatched. Written as DNA, the CDR3 is TGTGCCACCAGTGATTTGGGGACAGGGGGCACAGATACGCAGTATTTT. It translates to CATSDLGTGGTDTQYF.